One sample yielded the 17 T cell receptor beta chains listed below, sequenced in a study of cytomegalovirus exposure and HLA in healthy donors. In the PCR, 60 Vbeta and 13 Jbeta primers were used. The method was immunoSEQ multiplex PCR; TCRdb's version includes in-frame clones alone and lacks a portion of them. This sample has some 130,000 clones, with around three quarters found just once. Sequencing used PBMCs. The receptors shown here come from a middle-aged man in good health and CMV-seronegative.

The genes are TRBV5-5 and TRBJ1-1, with 7 nucleotides matching TRBD1. This CDR3 has 17 amino acids. Losses at the gene ends were 1 base for V and 4 bases for J; bases not matched to a gene: 13. The germline gives CDR1 SGHKS, CDR2 YYEKEE (reference sequence). CDR3 in DNA: TGTGCCAGCAGCTTGCGACCTGACAGGGCCGCGGGCACTGAAGCTTTCTTT. It encodes CASSLRPDRAAGTEAFF.

In DNA, the CDR3 is TGTGCCAGCAGCGCCGGGACTAGCGGATCCTACGAGCAGTACTTC. Translated: CASSAGTSGSYEQYF. The chain employs TRBV2 and TRBJ2-7; 11 nucleotides line up with TRBD2. This CDR3 has 15 amino acids. V shed 6 bases and J 1 base; nucleotides not matched to a gene: 5. Looked up from germline, CDR1 is SNHLY and CDR2 is FYNNEI. Variable domain in full (rest from reference TRBV2 and TRBJ2-7): EPEVTQTPSHQVTQMGQEVILRCVPISNHLYFYWYRQILGQKVEFLVSFYNNEISEKSEIFDDQFSVERPDGSNFTLKIRSTKLEDSAMYFCASSAGTSGSYEQYFGPGTRLTVT.

J is TRBJ2-5 and V is TRBV4-1; 11 bases fit TRBD2. V shed 1 base, J shed 1 base, and the junction held 5 bases outside the gene matches. CDR3 size: 17 residues. Germline V lookup: CDR1 MGHRA, CDR2 YSYEKL. The CDR3 sequence is CASSQATLAGGQETQYF. The CDR3 DNA reads TGCGCCAGCAGCCAAGCCACCCTAGCGGGAGGCCAAGAGACCCAGTACTTC.

This clone was found a few times. The chain uses TRBV28 and TRBJ2-6; 7 bases are a match to TRBD1. Trimming cost V 6 bases and J 4 bases; bases outside gene matches: 6. Germline CDR1 reads MDHEN; CDR2 reads SYDVKM. The CDR3 extends over 15 amino acids. CDR3 nucleotides: TGTGCCAGCAGCTACAGGGGTTCCGGGGCCAACGTCCTGACTTTC. It encodes CASSYRGSGANVLTF.

This clone was seen a handful of times. This chain links TRBV6-4 with TRBJ1-1; D remains unclear. Trimming took 6 bases from V and 0 from J, leaving 8 bases between them. This CDR3 has 13 amino acids. Germline V lookup: CDR1 MRHNA, CDR2 SNTAGT. The CDR3 DNA is TGTGCCAGCAGGCAGACACTGAACACTGAAGCTTTCTTT. Translation gives CASRQTLNTEAFF.

The chain links TRBV6-1 to TRBJ2-7, with TRBD1 matching 7 bases. The germline V gene encodes CDR1 MNHNS and CDR2 SASEGT. The CDR3 runs to 14 residues. With V trimmed by 6 bases and J by 2 bases, 7 bases remained unmatched. Here the CDR3 reads CASRHRGNTYEQYF. The CDR3 bases are TGTGCCAGCAGACACAGGGGCAATACCTACGAGCAGTACTTC.

The table lists this clone with a count of one. The rearrangement uses TRBV11-3 and TRBJ1-1, with a tentative D call TRBD1 (6 bases). The CDR3 has 13 residues. The V end was cut by 10 bases, the J end by 0 bases, with 12 bases between. From germline, CDR1 is SGHNT and CDR2 YENEEA. The CDR3 is CATRGQMNTEAFF. The DNA for the CDR3 is TGTGCCACCCGGGGACAAATGAACACTGAAGCTTTCTTT.

DNA for the CDR3: TGCGCCAGCAGCTTGGATTCTGGCGGCGGGACAGATACGCAGTATTTT. It translates to CASSLDSGGGTDTQYF. This chain joins TRBV5-1 and TRBJ2-3; possibly TRBD2 for D (5 bases). Germline V gives CDR1 SGHRS, CDR2 YFSETQ. This CDR3 has 16 amino acids. The V end lost 0 bases, the J end lost 3 bases, and 14 bases lay between the germline ends.

The chain combines TRBV7-9 with TRBJ2-2; 7 bases fit TRBD1. Unmatched junction bases numbered 6, after V lost 5 bases and J lost 0 bases. The germline CDR1 and CDR2 sequences are SEHNR and FQNEAQ (reference sequence). The CDR3 has 16 residues. CDR3 sequence (DNA): TGTGCCAGCAGCCCACTAGGACAGGCGAACACCGGGGAGCTGTTTTTT. It codes for CASSPLGQANTGELFF.

V gene TRBV6-1 combines with J gene TRBJ2-7, with 12 positions matching TRBD1. The CDR3 spans 14 residues. Unmatched junction bases numbered 8, after V lost 8 bases and J lost 6 bases. Germline CDR1 reads MNHNS; CDR2 reads SASEGT. The CDR3 DNA reads TGTGCCAGCCGGGCCGGGACAGGGGGCCGCGAGCAGTACTTC. Protein: CASRAGTGGREQYF.

The chain has TRBV27 and TRBJ2-7; perhaps TRBD2 as D (7 bases). This CDR3 has 13 residues. V dropped 3 bases and J dropped 5 bases, with 11 bases sitting between them. From germline, CDR1 is MNHEY and CDR2 SMNVEV (reference sequence). The CDR3 DNA sequence: TGTGCCAGCAGTTTCGGGGGGCCCAACGAGCAGTACTTC. Protein product: CASSFGGPNEQYF.

The chain couples TRBV10-2 to TRBJ1-5; 8 positions agree with TRBD1. In germline, CDR1 is WSHSY, CDR2 SAAADI. With 8 bases clipped from V and 6 bases from J, the junction kept 9 bases outside the gene matches. This CDR3 has 14 residues. The CDR3 spells CASADRAEGQPQHF. Written as DNA, the CDR3 is TGCGCCAGCGCGGACAGGGCTGAGGGTCAGCCCCAGCATTTT.

The J gene is TRBJ1-1, the V gene TRBV28; 8 nucleotides agree with TRBD1. The ends lost 6 bases at V and 7 bases at J; junction bases unmatched: 13. Germline V gene sequence: CDR1 MDHEN, CDR2 SYDVKM. This CDR3 contains 15 residues. The CDR3 protein is CASRERRGPEREAFF. The CDR3 region has the DNA TGTGCCAGCAGGGAGCGCAGGGGGCCCGAGCGTGAAGCTTTCTTT.

The chain combines TRBV28 with TRBJ2-3, with D unresolved. This CDR3 is built from 16 residues. CDR1 is MDHEN, CDR2 SYDVKM, per germline. The germline V and J ends were trimmed by 5 bases and 2 bases, with 17 bases remaining between them. For the CDR3, the DNA is TGTGCCAGCAGTCCCCGTGGAAGCGCCTACACAGATACGCAGTATTTT. Its protein product is CASSPRGSAYTDTQYF.

In its sample, this clone was seen once. This chain connects TRBV19 to TRBJ2-7; D is perhaps TRBD1 (6 bases). Germline V gene data show CDR1 as LNHDA and CDR2 as SQIVND (reference sequence). The V end lost 5 bases, the J end lost 6 bases, and 11 bases lay between the germline ends. This CDR3 contains 12 residues. The CDR3 DNA sequence: TGTGCCAGTAGTGCTACAGGGAGCGAGCAGTACTTC. It yields the protein CASSATGSEQYF.

The chain has TRBV29-1 and TRBJ2-5; TRBD2 is a possible D gene (5 bases). The germline V and J ends were trimmed by 6 bases and 5 bases, with 10 bases remaining between them. CDR1 and CDR2 (germline): SQVTM, ANQGSEA. The CDR3 contains 11 residues. The CDR3 DNA reads as TGCAGCGTCCGGAGGATGGAGACCCAGTACTTC. Protein: CSVRRMETQYF.

The chain combines TRBV27 with TRBJ2-6, with D uncertain. The germline V gene has CDR1 MNHEY and CDR2 SMNVEV (reference sequence). This CDR3 is 15 amino acids long. V lost 6 bases, J lost 0 bases, and 9 bases lay in between. The CDR3, as DNA: TGTGCCAGCAGGACACCAAGCTCTGGGGCCAACGTCCTGACTTTC. Protein product: CASRTPSSGANVLTF. The variable domain in full, completed from reference TRBV27 and TRBJ2-6, reads EAQVTQNPRYLITVTGKKLTVTCSQNMNHEYMSWYRQDPGLGLRQIYYSMNVEVTDKGDVPEGYKVSRKEKRNFPLILESPSPNQTSLYFCASRTPSSGANVLTFGAGSRLTVL.